The 32 T cell receptor beta chains below come from one sample, sequenced in a study of T cell responses to AZD1222 COVID-19 vaccine. Method: immunoSEQ multiplex PCR; TCRdb's copy keeps in-frame clones and lacks some. The sample consists of about 130,000 clones, roughly 93% of them appearing once. This specimen was peripheral blood, taken on day 0 of AZD1222 vaccination. The receptor set was obtained from an adult in good health.

The genes are TRBV5-5 and TRBJ2-7, with no clear D. Trimming took off 0 bases at V and 4 bases at J, with 5 bases between the two ends. The CDR3 length is 12 residues. Germline CDR1 reads SGHKS; CDR2 reads YYEKEE (reference sequence). CDR3 DNA: TGTGCCAGCAGCTTGGGTGCATACGAGCAGTACTTC. This encodes CASSLGAYEQYF. Complete variable domain (other parts from reference TRBV5-5 and TRBJ2-7): DAGVTQSPTHLIKTRGQQVTLRCSPISGHKSVSWYQQVLGQGPQFIFQYYEKEERGRGNFPDRFSARQFPNYSSELNVNALLLGDSALYLCASSLGAYEQYFGPGTRLTVT.

The CDR3 region is CASSSNHPWDTKNIQYF. CDR3 sequence (DNA): TGTGCCAGCAGCTCAAACCACCCTTGGGACACCAAAAACATTCAGTACTTC. The chain uses TRBV11-2 and TRBJ2-4, with D tentatively TRBD1 (6 bases). Trimming cost V 4 bases and J 2 bases, with 18 bases left between them. The CDR3 length is 17 residues. Germline V gene sequence: CDR1 SGHAT, CDR2 FQNNGV.

This clone is a singleton in its sample. The genes are TRBV7-2 and TRBJ2-1, with 8 bases identical to TRBD2. CDR1 and CDR2 from the germline V gene are SGHTA and FQGNSA. CDR3 length: 14 residues. The trim removed 7 bases at V and 7 bases at J, leaving 9 bases unmatched. CDR3 sequence reads: CASMGSGSRNEQFF. For the CDR3, the DNA is TGTGCCAGCATGGGGAGCGGGAGTCGGAATGAGCAGTTCTTC.

The table lists this clone with a count of one. The J gene is TRBJ2-1, the V gene TRBV19; D is unclear. Germline V CDR1 and CDR2: LNHDA, SQIVND (reference sequence). The V end lost 5 bases, the J end lost 3 bases, and 17 bases lay between the germline ends. The CDR3 has 16 amino acids. The CDR3 reads CASSPFSSSFYNEQFF. For the CDR3, the DNA is TGTGCCAGTAGTCCGTTCTCTAGTTCTTTCTACAATGAGCAGTTCTTC.

V and J are TRBV19 and TRBJ1-2, with D hard to call. The germline V and J ends were trimmed by 3 bases and 14 bases, with 13 bases remaining between them. This CDR3 spans 11 amino acids. The germline V gene has CDR1 LNHDA and CDR2 SQIVND (reference sequence). The CDR3 is CASSIPGPETF. CDR3 nucleotide sequence: TGTGCCAGTAGTATCCCTGGGCCCGAGACCTTC.

The V and J genes are TRBV2 and TRBJ2-7, with 7 bases aligning to TRBD2. This CDR3 contains 13 residues. The V gene end was trimmed by 7 bases and the J gene end by 0 bases; junction bases not matched to a gene: 3. Germline V gene lookup returns CDR1 SNHLY and CDR2 FYNNEI. CDR3 coding DNA: TGTGCCAGCACGCCGGGGGGCTCCTACGAGCAGTACTTC. Its translation is CASTPGGSYEQYF.

This chain connects TRBV4-1 to TRBJ2-7; 13 nucleotides match TRBD2. Germline CDR1 MGHRA, CDR2 YSYEKL. The CDR3 consists of 16 residues. Unmatched junction bases numbered 9, after V lost 3 bases and J lost 7 bases. CDR3 sequence (DNA): TGCGCCAGCAGCCAGCCCGTACTAGCGGGAGGGCTTGAGCAGTACTTC. It translates to CASSQPVLAGGLEQYF.

This chain connects TRBV27 to TRBJ2-2, with D possibly being TRBD2 (5 bases). The length of the CDR3 is 16 residues. Germline V lookup: CDR1 MNHEY, CDR2 SMNVEV (reference sequence). The V end was cut by 1 base, the J end by 2 bases, with 11 bases between. The chain's CDR3 is CASSLLSGGNTGELFF. In DNA, the CDR3 is TGTGCCAGCAGTTTATTGTCTGGAGGAAACACCGGGGAGCTGTTTTTT.

The chain recombines TRBV19 with TRBJ1-4; D might be TRBD1 (6 bases). The CDR3 loop spans 15 amino acids. With 5 bases removed from V and 4 bases from J, the gap between germline ends came to 14 bases. CDR1 and CDR2 from the germline V gene are LNHDA and SQIVND (reference sequence). This chain's CDR3 is CASSERGHGNEKLFF. CDR3 nucleotide sequence: TGTGCCAGTAGTGAACGGGGGCACGGTAATGAAAAACTGTTTTTT.

The chain has TRBV15 and TRBJ2-3, with 8 bases fitting TRBD2. Looked up from germline, CDR1 is LNHNV and CDR2 is YYDKDF (reference sequence). The CDR3 contains 14 residues. Trimming cost V 4 bases and J 5 bases; bases outside gene matches: 5. For the CDR3, the DNA is TGTGCCACCAGCAAAGCGGGAGCGGAAGATACGCAGTATTTT. It yields the protein CATSKAGAEDTQYF.

The chain links TRBV27 to TRBJ2-1; 12 nucleotides align to TRBD1. Trimming took 5 bases from V and 7 from J; bases not matched to a gene: 12. CDR1 is MNHEY, CDR2 SMNVEV, per germline (reference sequence). CDR3 size: 17 residues. The chain's CDR3 is CASSPMGGGQGANEQFF. In nucleotides, the CDR3 is TGTGCCAGCAGTCCCATGGGGGGGGGACAGGGGGCTAATGAGCAGTTCTTC.

This clone was recorded once. The chain is built from TRBV7-9 and TRBJ2-1, with 9 bases matching TRBD2. V shed 6 bases, J shed 4 bases, and the junction held 7 bases outside the gene matches. There are 15 residues in the CDR3. Germline assignment: CDR1 SEHNR and CDR2 FQNEAQ (reference sequence). The CDR3 protein is CASRSGLAGYNEQFF. The CDR3 DNA is TGTGCCAGCAGGTCGGGACTAGCTGGTTACAATGAGCAGTTCTTC.

The V gene is TRBV5-8, the J gene TRBJ2-1, with TRBD2 matching 9 bases. Germline CDR1 SGHTS, CDR2 YDEGEE. J gave up 6 bases and V 3 bases, and 10 bases lay outside the gene matches. The length of the CDR3 is 16 residues. The DNA for the CDR3 is TGTGCCAGCAGCTCGCCGGGGGCGGGAGGGTCCAATGAGCAGTTCTTC. Translated, it gives CASSSPGAGGSNEQFF.

The V call is TRBV5-6, the J call TRBJ2-7, with TRBD1 identical over 7 bases. This CDR3 is 15 amino acids long. The junction had 5 bases not matched to a gene; V was cut back by 1 base and J by 1 base. Germline V gives CDR1 SGHDT, CDR2 YYEEEE. CDR3: CASSLTPGQSYEQYF. The DNA of the CDR3 is TGTGCCAGCAGCTTGACTCCGGGACAGTCCTACGAGCAGTACTTC.

The J gene is TRBJ2-7, the V gene TRBV28, with 10 positions matching TRBD2. The CDR3 is 14 residues long. V gave up 7 bases and J gave up 0 bases; unmatched junction bases: 3. CDR1 MDHEN and CDR2 SYDVKM come from the germline V gene. Here the CDR3 reads CASIRTSGSYEQYF. CDR3 coding DNA: TGTGCCAGCATTCGGACTAGCGGCTCCTACGAGCAGTACTTC.

The DNA for the CDR3 is TGCGCCAGCAGCAGGGGTAACTCCTACAATGAGCAGTTCTTC. It is translated as CASSRGNSYNEQFF. The chain carries TRBV5-1 and TRBJ2-1, with a tentative D call TRBD1 (5 bases). The V gene's germline CDR1 is SGHRS and CDR2 YFSETQ. The length of the CDR3 is 14 residues. Trimming stripped 4 bases from V and 0 bases from J, with 8 bases between.

The chain is built from TRBV10-3 and TRBJ1-1; a weak D match, TRBD1 (6 bases). Germline V lookup: CDR1 ENHRY, CDR2 SYGVKD. V lost 7 bases to trimming and J lost 4 bases, with 13 bases between them. The CDR3 runs to 13 residues. The CDR3 here is CAITNRESTEAFF. As DNA, the CDR3 is TGTGCCATCACTAACAGGGAATCCACTGAAGCTTTCTTT.

This chain connects TRBV7-3 to TRBJ2-1; TRBD1 matches 7 bases. Looked up from germline, CDR1 is SGHTA and CDR2 is FQGTGA. This CDR3 spans 13 amino acids. V lost 5 bases, J lost 5 bases, and 3 bases stayed unmatched. CDR3 in DNA: TGTGCCAGCAGCCCGGGGACAGACAATGAGCAGTTCTTC. Residues: CASSPGTDNEQFF.

The chain links TRBV30 to TRBJ2-5; D remains unclear. Germline loops: CDR1 GTSNPN, CDR2 SVGIG (reference sequence). The CDR3 consists of 11 residues. Trimming left V 0 bases short and J 4 bases short, with 3 bases between. The CDR3: CAWSVVETQYF. CDR3 bases: TGTGCCTGGAGTGTAGTAGAGACCCAGTACTTC.

The V call is TRBV29-1, the J call TRBJ2-1; TRBD2 matches 10 bases. CDR3 length: 19 residues. Germline CDR1 and CDR2: SQVTM and ANQGSEA. J lost 3 bases, V lost 1 base, and 15 bases had no gene match. The CDR3 coding sequence is TGCAGCGTTGAAGTCCGGACTAGCGGCTCCCTGGGCTACTACAATGAGCAGTTCTTC. Protein: CSVEVRTSGSLGYYNEQFF.

This rearrangement joins TRBV7-3 to TRBJ2-1; 8 positions match TRBD2. CDR3 length: 18 amino acids. J gave up 5 bases and V 3 bases, and 15 bases lay outside the gene matches. CDR1 is SGHTA and CDR2 is FQGTGA in the germline V gene. CDR3 residues: CASSLRGGFTSGHNEQFF. The CDR3 DNA is TGTGCCAGCAGCTTGAGGGGAGGATTCACTAGCGGCCACAATGAGCAGTTCTTC.

The V gene is TRBV6-4, the J gene TRBJ1-5, with a weak D call TRBD1 (6 bases). Trimming pared 6 bases from V and 2 bases from J, leaving 23 bases between. There are 18 residues in the CDR3. Germline values: CDR1 MRHNA, CDR2 SNTAGT. The CDR3 loop reads CASSSHGGGSACNQPQHF. The CDR3 region has the DNA TGTGCCAGCAGCTCCCACGGGGGGGGCAGCGCGTGCAATCAGCCCCAGCATTTT.

The genes are TRBV6-5 and TRBJ1-4; 7 nucleotides align to TRBD1. This CDR3 comprises 15 residues. V was pared by 5 bases and J by 8 bases, with 11 bases of the junction left unmatched. CDR1 is MNHEY and CDR2 is SVGAGI in the germline V gene. CDR3 sequence: CASSRAGQYYEKLFF. CDR3 sequence (DNA): TGTGCCAGCAGTCGGGCGGGACAGTATTACGAAAAACTGTTTTTT.

This sequence joins TRBV11-2 and TRBJ2-4, with 7 nucleotides matching TRBD1. This CDR3 is 14 amino acids long. Germline CDR1 reads SGHAT; CDR2 reads FQNNGV. Losses at the gene ends were 1 base for V and 7 bases for J; bases not matched to a gene: 4. The DNA for the CDR3 is TGTGCCAGCAGCTTAGGCAGGGGGTCGAACATTCAGTACTTC. Translated: CASSLGRGSNIQYF.

The chain recombines TRBV30 with TRBJ2-4; D is unclear. Germline V gene sequence: CDR1 GTSNPN, CDR2 SVGIG (reference sequence). Deletions cut 1 base from V and 2 bases from J, with 6 bases between. The CDR3 loop spans 13 amino acids. The chain's CDR3 is CAWSAKTKNIQYF. The CDR3 DNA is TGTGCCTGGAGTGCTAAGACCAAAAACATTCAGTACTTC.

The rearrangement links TRBV27 to TRBJ1-3, with 7 bases that match TRBD1. This CDR3 has 15 amino acids. Trimming cost V 5 bases and J 4 bases; bases outside gene matches: 8. Germline-derived CDR1 and CDR2 are MNHEY and SMNVEV (reference sequence). The CDR3 loop is CASSPATGYGNTIYF. DNA of the CDR3: TGTGCCAGCAGTCCCGCGACAGGGTACGGAAACACCATATATTTT.

The chain joins TRBV9 to TRBJ2-2; 9 nucleotides line up with TRBD1. Germline V gene data show CDR1 as SGDLS and CDR2 as YYNGEE. The CDR3 has 17 residues. After removal of 1 base from V and 0 bases from J, the junction contained 4 bases not matched to a gene. CDR3 nucleotides: TGTGCCAGCAGCGTATTGACAGGGGGAGCGAACACCGGGGAGCTGTTTTTT. Residues: CASSVLTGGANTGELFF.

This chain links TRBV6-5 with TRBJ1-2; 8 bases are shared with TRBD1. The CDR3 covers 13 residues. CDR1 MNHEY and CDR2 SVGAGI come from the germline V gene. V shed 6 bases, J shed 4 bases, and the junction held 4 bases outside the gene matches. In DNA, the CDR3 is TGTGCCAGCAGGACAGGGGCCTCCTATGGCTACACCTTC. Protein: CASRTGASYGYTF.

This chain links TRBV29-1 with TRBJ2-3; the D gene is possibly TRBD2 (6 bases). The CDR3 is 13 amino acids. Germline V gives CDR1 SQVTM, CDR2 ANQGSEA. Trimming stripped 3 bases from V and 0 bases from J, with 7 bases between. CDR3 residues: CSVERDSTDTQYF. DNA of the CDR3: TGCAGCGTTGAGCGGGACAGCACAGATACGCAGTATTTT.

The chain combines TRBV4-2 with TRBJ2-7, with D hard to call. The V end was cut by 1 base, the J end by 2 bases, with 9 bases between. CDR1 LGHNA and CDR2 YNFKEQ come from the germline V gene. This CDR3 has 14 amino acids. The CDR3 sequence is CASSQVYSTYEQYF. The CDR3 DNA follows: TGTGCCAGCAGCCAAGTCTACAGCACCTACGAGCAGTACTTC.

This sequence joins TRBV2 and TRBJ2-7; TRBD1 matches 8 bases. Germline CDR1 and CDR2: SNHLY and FYNNEI. Unmatched junction bases numbered 11, after V lost 8 bases and J lost 2 bases. The length of the CDR3 is 15 residues. This CDR3 reads CASRWTGNLAYEQYF. Here the CDR3 DNA reads TGTGCCAGCCGATGGACAGGGAACCTCGCCTACGAGCAGTACTTC.

The V gene is TRBV6-5, the J gene TRBJ1-2; the D is unclear. The CDR3 is 11 amino acids. Per germline, CDR1 MNHEY and CDR2 SVGAGI. Deletions cut 8 bases from V and 7 bases from J, with 11 bases between. CDR3 DNA sequence: TGTGCCAGCGCCGGGGAAAGTGGCTACACCTTC. Its translation: CASAGESGYTF.